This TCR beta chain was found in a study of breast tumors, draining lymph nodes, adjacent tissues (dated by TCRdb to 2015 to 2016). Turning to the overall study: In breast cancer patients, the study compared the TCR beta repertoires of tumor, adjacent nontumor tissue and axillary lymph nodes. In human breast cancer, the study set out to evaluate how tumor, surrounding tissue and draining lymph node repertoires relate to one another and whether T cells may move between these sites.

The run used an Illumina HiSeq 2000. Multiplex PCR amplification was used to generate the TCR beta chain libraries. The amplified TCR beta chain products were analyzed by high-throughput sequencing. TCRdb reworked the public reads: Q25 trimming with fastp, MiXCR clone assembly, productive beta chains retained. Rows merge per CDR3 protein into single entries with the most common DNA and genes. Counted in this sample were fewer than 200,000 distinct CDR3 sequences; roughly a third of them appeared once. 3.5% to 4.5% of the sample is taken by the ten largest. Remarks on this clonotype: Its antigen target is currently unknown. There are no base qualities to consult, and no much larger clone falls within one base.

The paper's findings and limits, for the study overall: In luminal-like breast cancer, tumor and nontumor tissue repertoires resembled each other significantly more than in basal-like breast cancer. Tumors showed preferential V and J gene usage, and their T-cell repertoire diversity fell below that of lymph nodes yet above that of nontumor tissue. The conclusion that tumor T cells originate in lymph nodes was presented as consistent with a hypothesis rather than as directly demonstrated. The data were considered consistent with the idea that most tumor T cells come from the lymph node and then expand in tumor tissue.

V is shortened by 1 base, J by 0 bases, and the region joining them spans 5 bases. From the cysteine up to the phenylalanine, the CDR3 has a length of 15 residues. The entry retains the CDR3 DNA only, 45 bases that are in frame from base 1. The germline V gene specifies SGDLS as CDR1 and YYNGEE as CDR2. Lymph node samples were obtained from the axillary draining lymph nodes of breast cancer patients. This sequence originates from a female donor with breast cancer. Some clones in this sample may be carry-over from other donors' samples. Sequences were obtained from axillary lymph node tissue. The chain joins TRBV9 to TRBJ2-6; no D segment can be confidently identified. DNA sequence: TGTGCCAGCAGCGTATCCGGCTCTGGGGCCAACGTCCTGACTTTC. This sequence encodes CASSVSGSGANVLTF.